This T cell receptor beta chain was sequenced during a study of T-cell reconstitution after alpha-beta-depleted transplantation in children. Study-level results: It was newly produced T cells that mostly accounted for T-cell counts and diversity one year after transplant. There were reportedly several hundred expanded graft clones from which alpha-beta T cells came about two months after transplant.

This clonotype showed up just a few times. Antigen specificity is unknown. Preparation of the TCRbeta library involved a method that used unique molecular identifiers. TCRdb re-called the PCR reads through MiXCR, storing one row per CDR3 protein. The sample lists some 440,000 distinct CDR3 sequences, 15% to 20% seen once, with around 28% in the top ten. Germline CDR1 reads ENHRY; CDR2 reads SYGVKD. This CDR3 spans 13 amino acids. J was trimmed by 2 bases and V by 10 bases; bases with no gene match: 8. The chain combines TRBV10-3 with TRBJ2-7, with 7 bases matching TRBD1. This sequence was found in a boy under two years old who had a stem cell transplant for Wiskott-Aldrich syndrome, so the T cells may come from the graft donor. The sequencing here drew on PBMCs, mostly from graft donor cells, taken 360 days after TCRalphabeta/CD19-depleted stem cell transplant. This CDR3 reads CATHPTGTYEQYF. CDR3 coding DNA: TGTGCCACCCACCCGACAGGGACCTACGAGCAGTACTTC.